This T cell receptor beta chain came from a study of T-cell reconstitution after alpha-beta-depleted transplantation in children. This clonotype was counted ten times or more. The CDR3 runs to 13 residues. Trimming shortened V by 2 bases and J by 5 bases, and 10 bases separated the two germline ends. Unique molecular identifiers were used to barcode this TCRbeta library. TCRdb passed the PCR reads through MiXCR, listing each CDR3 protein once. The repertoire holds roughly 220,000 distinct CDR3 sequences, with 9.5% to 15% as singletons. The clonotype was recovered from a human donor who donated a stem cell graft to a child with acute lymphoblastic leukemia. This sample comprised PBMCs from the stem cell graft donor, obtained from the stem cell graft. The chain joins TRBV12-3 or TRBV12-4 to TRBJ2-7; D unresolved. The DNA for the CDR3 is TGTGCCAGCAGTTTAAAGGCAAGGGACGAGCAGTACTTC. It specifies CASSLKARDEQYF.